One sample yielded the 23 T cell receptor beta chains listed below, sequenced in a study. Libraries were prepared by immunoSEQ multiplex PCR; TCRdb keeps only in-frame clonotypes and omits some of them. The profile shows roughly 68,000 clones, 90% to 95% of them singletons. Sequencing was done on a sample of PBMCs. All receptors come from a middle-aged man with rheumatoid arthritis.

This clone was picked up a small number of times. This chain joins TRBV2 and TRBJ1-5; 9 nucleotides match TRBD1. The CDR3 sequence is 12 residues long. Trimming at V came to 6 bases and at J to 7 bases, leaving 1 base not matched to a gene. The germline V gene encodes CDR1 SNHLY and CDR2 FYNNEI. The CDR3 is CASSGTGQPQHF. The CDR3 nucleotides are TGTGCCAGCAGCGGGACAGGGCAGCCCCAGCATTTT.

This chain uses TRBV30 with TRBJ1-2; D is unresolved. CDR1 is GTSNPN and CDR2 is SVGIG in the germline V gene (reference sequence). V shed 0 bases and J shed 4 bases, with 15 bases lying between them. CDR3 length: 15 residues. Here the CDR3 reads CAWSVAGTPGYGYTF. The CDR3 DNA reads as TGTGCCTGGAGTGTAGCAGGAACGCCTGGCTATGGCTACACCTTC. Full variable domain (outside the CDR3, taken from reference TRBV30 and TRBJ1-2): SQTIHQWPATLVQPVGSPLSLECTVEGTSNPNLYWYRQAAGRGLQLLFYSVGIGQISSEVPQNLSASRPQDRQFILSSKKLLLSDSGFYLCAWSVAGTPGYGYTFGSGTRLTVV.

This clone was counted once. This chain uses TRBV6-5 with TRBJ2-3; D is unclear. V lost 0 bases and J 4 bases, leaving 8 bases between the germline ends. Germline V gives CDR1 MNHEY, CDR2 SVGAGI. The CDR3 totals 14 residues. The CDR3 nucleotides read TGTGCCAGCAGTTACTCGAGCAACCCAGATACGCAGTATTTT. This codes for CASSYSSNPDTQYF.

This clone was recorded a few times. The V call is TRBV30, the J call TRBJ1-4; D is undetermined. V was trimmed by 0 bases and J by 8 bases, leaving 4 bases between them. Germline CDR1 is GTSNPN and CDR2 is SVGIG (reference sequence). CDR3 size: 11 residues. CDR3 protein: CAWSVREKLFF. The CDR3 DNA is TGTGCCTGGAGTGTTCGGGAAAAACTGTTTTTT.

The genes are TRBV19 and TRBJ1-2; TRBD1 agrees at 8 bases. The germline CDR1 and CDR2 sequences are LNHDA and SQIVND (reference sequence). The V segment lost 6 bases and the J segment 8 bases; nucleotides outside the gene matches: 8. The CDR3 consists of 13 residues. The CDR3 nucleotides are TGTGCCAGTAGGTTGACAGGGGCACAGGGCTACACCTTC. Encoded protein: CASRLTGAQGYTF.

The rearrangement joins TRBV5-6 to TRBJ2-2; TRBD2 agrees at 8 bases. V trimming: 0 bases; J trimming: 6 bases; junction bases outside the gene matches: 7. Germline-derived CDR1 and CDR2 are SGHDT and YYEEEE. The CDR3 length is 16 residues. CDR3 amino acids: CASSLGRGATAGELFF. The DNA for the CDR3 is TGTGCCAGCAGCTTGGGGCGGGGGGCCACCGCCGGGGAGCTGTTTTTT.

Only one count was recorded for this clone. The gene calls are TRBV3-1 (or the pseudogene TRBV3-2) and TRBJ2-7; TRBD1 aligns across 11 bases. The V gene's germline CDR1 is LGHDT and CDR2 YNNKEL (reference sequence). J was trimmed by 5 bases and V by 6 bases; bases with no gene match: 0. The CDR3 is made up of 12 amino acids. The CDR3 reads CASRDRGHEQYF. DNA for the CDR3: TGTGCCAGCAGGGACAGGGGGCACGAGCAGTACTTC.

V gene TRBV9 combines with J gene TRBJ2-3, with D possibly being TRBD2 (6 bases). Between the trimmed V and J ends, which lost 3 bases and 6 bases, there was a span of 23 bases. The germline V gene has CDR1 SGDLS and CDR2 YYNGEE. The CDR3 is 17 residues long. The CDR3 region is CASSALSSSVPGDTQYF. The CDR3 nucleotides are TGTGCCAGCAGCGCCCTCTCCTCTAGCGTACCTGGGGATACGCAGTATTTT.

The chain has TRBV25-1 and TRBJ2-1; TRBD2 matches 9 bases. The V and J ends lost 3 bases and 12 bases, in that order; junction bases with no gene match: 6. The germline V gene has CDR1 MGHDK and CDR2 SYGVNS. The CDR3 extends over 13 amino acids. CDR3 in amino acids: CASSDLTAGGQFF. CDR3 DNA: TGTGCCAGCAGTGATTTAACAGCGGGAGGGCAGTTCTTC.

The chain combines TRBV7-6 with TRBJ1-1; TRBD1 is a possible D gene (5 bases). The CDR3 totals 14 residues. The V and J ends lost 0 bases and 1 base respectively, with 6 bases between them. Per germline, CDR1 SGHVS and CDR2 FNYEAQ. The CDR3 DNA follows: TGTGCCAGCAGCTTAGCCAGGGCGAACACTGAAGCTTTCTTT. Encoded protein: CASSLARANTEAFF.

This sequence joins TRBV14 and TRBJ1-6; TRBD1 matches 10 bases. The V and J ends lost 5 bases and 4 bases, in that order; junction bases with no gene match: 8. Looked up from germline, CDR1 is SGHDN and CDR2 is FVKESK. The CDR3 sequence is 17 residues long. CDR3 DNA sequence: TGTGCCAGCAGCTTACGACAGGGGGCAACGTATAATTCACCCCTCCACTTT. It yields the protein CASSLRQGATYNSPLHF.

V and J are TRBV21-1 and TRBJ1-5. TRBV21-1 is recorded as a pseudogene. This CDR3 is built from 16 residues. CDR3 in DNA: TGTGCCAGCAGCAAGTTACCGGGGGCGGGTAGTCAGCCCCAGCATTTT. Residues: CASSKLPGAGSQPQHF.

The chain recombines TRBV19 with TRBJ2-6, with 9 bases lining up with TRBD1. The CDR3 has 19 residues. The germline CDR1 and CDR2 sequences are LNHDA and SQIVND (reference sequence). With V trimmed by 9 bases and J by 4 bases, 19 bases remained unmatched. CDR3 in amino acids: CASNNRIRDRVLGANVLTF. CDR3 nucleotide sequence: TGTGCCAGCAACAACCGAATCCGGGACAGGGTGTTGGGGGCCAACGTCCTGACTTTC. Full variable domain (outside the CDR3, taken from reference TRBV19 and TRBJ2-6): DGGITQSPKYLFRKEGQNVTLSCEQNLNHDAMYWYRQDPGQGLRLIYYSQIVNDFQKGDIAEGYSVSREKKESFPLTVTSAQKNPTAFYLCASNNRIRDRVLGANVLTFGAGSRLTVL.

The CDR3 DNA follows: TGCGCCAGCAGCTCCGGTTGGGGGAACACTGAAGCTTTCTTT. Its protein is CASSSGWGNTEAFF. The V call is TRBV5-1, the J call TRBJ1-1, with D uncertain. Germline V gene lookup returns CDR1 SGHRS and CDR2 YFSETQ. The CDR3 spans 14 residues. Between the trimmed V and J ends, which lost 3 bases and 1 base, there was a span of 10 bases. Based on the CDR3 plus reference TRBV5-1 and TRBJ1-1, the full variable domain is KAGVTQTPRYLIKTRGQQVTLSCSPISGHRSVSWYQQTPGQGLQFLFEYFSETQRNKGNFPGRFSGRQFSNSRSEMNVSTLELGDSALYLCASSSGWGNTEAFFGQGTRLTVV.

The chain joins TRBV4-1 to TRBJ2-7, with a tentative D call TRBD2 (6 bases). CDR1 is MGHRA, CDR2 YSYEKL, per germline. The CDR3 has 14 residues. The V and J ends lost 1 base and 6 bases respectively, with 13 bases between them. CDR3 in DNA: TGCGCCAGCAGCCAAGCGGAGGGCGGGGCCGAGCAGTACTTC. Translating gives CASSQAEGGAEQYF.

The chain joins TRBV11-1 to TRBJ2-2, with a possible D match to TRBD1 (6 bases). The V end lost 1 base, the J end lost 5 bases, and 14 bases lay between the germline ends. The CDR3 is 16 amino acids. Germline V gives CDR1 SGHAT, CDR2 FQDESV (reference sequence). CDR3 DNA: TGTGCCAGCAGCTTAGAATCCACAGGGAAAACCGGGGAGCTGTTTTTT. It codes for CASSLESTGKTGELFF. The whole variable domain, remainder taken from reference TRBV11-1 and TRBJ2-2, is EAEVAQSPRYKITEKSQAVAFWCDPISGHATLYWYRQILGQGPELLVQFQDESVVDDSQLPKDRFSAERLKGVDSTLKIQPAELGDSAMYLCASSLESTGKTGELFFGEGSRLTVL.

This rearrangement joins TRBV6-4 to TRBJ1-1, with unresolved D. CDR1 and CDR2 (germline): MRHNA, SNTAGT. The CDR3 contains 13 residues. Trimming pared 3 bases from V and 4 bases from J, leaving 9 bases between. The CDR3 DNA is TGTGCCAGCAGTGAGGAGTTGTCCACTGAAGCTTTCTTT. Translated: CASSEELSTEAFF.

CDR3 bases: TGTGCCAGTAGTCTGGATGGCTGGACCGGGGAGCTGTTTTTT. It encodes CASSLDGWTGELFF. The chain has TRBV19 and TRBJ2-2; D is unclear. V was trimmed by 5 bases and J by 5 bases, leaving 12 bases between them. Germline V lookup: CDR1 LNHDA, CDR2 SQIVND (reference sequence). The CDR3 length is 14 residues. Looking up the rest from reference TRBV19 and TRBJ2-2 gives the full variable domain: DGGITQSPKYLFRKEGQNVTLSCEQNLNHDAMYWYRQDPGQGLRLIYYSQIVNDFQKGDIAEGYSVSREKKESFPLTVTSAQKNPTAFYLCASSLDGWTGELFFGEGSRLTVL.

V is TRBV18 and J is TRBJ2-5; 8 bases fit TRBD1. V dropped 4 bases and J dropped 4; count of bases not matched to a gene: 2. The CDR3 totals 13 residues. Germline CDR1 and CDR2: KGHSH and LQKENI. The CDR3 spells CASSLGQGETQYF. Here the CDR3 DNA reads TGTGCCAGCTCACTTGGACAGGGAGAGACCCAGTACTTC.

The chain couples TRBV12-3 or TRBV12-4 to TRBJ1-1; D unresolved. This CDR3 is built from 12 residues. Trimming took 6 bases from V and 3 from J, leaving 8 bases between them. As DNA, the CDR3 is TGTGCCAGCAGCCTCCTTTACACTGAAGCTTTCTTT. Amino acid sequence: CASSLLYTEAFF.

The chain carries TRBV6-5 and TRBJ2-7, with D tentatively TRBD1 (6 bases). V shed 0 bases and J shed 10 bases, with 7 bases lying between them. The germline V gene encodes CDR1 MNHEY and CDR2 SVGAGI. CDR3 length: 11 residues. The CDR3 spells CASSYSGAQYF. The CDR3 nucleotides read TGTGCCAGCAGTTACTCGGGGGCACAGTACTTC.

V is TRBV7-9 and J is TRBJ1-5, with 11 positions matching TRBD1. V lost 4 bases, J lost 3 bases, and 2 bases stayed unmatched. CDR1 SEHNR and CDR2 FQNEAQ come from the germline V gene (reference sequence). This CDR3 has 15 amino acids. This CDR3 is CASSSGQGANQPQHF. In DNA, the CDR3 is TGTGCCAGCAGCTCCGGACAGGGGGCCAATCAGCCCCAGCATTTT.

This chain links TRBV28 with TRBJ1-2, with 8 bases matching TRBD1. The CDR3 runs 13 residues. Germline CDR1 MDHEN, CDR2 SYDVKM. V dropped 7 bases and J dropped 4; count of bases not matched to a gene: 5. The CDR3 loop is CASIPTGVYGYTF. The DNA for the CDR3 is TGTGCCAGCATTCCGACAGGGGTCTATGGCTACACCTTC.